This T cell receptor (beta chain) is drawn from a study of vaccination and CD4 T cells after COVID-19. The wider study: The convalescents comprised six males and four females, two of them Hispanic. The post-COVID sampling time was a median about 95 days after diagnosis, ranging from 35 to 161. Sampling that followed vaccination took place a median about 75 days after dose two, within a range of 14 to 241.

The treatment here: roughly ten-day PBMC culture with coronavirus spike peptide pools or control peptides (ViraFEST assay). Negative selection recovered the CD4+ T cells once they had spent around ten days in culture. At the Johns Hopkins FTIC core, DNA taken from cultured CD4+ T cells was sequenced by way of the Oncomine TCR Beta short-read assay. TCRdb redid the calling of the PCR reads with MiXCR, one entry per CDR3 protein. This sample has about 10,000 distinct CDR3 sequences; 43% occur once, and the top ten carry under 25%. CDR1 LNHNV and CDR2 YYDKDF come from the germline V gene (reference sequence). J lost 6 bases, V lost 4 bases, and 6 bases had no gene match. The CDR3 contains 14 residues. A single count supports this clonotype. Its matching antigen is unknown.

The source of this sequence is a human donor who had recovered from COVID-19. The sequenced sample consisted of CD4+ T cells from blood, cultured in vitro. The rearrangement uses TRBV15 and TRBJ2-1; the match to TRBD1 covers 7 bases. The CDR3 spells CATSTLRQGNEQFF. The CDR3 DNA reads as TGTGCCACCAGCACACTAAGACAGGGCAATGAGCAGTTCTTC.